Sequencing of this T cell receptor beta chain was carried out in a study of blood T cell repertoires in COVID-19. Study-wide background: The origin of the acute and convalescent COVID-19 samples was the United States, Italy and Spain.

Sequencing was performed with immunoSEQ multiplex PCR; in TCRdb, only in-frame clones are kept and a portion is missing. Of 150,000 to 200,000 clones listed, more than 80% are singletons. This CDR3 is 15 amino acids long. The V gene's germline CDR1 is SGDLS and CDR2 YYNGEE. V was pared by 2 bases and J by 2 bases, with 13 bases between. The V and J genes are TRBV9 and TRBJ1-2; D call uncertain. The sequence derives from a woman aged 55 to 70 with COVID-19, enrolled during active disease. Specimen: peripheral blood. CDR3 in DNA: TGTGCCAGCAGCGTCGGGATGATAAGAAACTATGGCTACACCTTC. Amino acids: CASSVGMIRNYGYTF.